The 20 T cell receptor beta chains below come from one sample, sequenced in a study of blood T cell repertoires in COVID-19. Data came from immunoSEQ multiplex PCR; TCRdb stores just in-frame clones and leaves some out. The sample holds over 150,000 clones, 75% to 85% seen once. The sample comprised peripheral blood. These TCRs come from a woman of 80 years or more with COVID-19, enrolled during active disease.

The chain links TRBV6-5 to TRBJ2-2, with D maybe TRBD2 (5 bases). The CDR3 consists of 16 residues. The V end lost 0 bases, the J end lost 3 bases, and 11 bases lay between the germline ends. Germline-derived CDR1 and CDR2 are MNHEY and SVGAGI. The CDR3 nucleotides read TGTGCCAGCAGTTACTCGATGCCGGGATACACCGGGGAGCTGTTTTTT. Translated, it gives CASSYSMPGYTGELFF.

This clone was found a few times. The genes are TRBV5-1 and TRBJ2-7; the match to TRBD2 covers 9 bases. The V and J ends lost 5 bases and 0 bases, in that order; junction bases with no gene match: 0. Germline V gene lookup returns CDR1 SGHRS and CDR2 YFSETQ. The CDR3 has 13 residues. The CDR3 nucleotides read TGCGCCAGCAGTAGCGGGAGCTCCTACGAGCAGTACTTC. Protein: CASSSGSSYEQYF. Supplemented by reference TRBV5-1 and TRBJ2-7, the full variable domain reads KAGVTQTPRYLIKTRGQQVTLSCSPISGHRSVSWYQQTPGQGLQFLFEYFSETQRNKGNFPGRFSGRQFSNSRSEMNVSTLELGDSALYLCASSSGSSYEQYFGPGTRLTVT.

CDR3 amino acids: CASSGQAKSSYNEQFF. The CDR3 nucleotides are TGTGCCAGCAGTGGACAGGCCAAAAGCTCCTACAATGAGCAGTTCTTC. This chain joins TRBV6-2 or TRBV6-3 and TRBJ2-1; 7 nucleotides align to TRBD1. The length of the CDR3 is 16 residues. The ends lost 5 bases at V and 0 bases at J; junction bases unmatched: 7. Per the germline V gene, CDR1 is MNHEY and CDR2 is SVGEGT.

V gene TRBV10-1 combines with J gene TRBJ2-5; 9 positions agree with TRBD2. Trimming cost V 0 bases and J 5 bases; bases outside gene matches: 7. CDR1 WNHNN and CDR2 SYGVQD come from the germline V gene (reference sequence). The CDR3 is made up of 16 amino acids. CDR3 nucleotide sequence: TGCGCCAGCAGTGAGTCGGCGGGAGGGTATCTCGAGACCCAGTACTTC. Encoded protein: CASSESAGGYLETQYF.

V and J are TRBV5-4 and TRBJ2-5; the D gene is possibly TRBD2 (6 bases). Per the germline V gene, CDR1 is SGHNT and CDR2 is YYREEE (reference sequence). V was cut by 4 bases and J by 5 bases, with 15 bases left in between. The CDR3 runs 14 residues. As DNA, the CDR3 is TGTGCCAGCAGCACGGAGGTGGCGGGGGAGACCCAGTACTTC. Its translation is CASSTEVAGETQYF.

The chain uses TRBV30 and TRBJ1-4; 12 bases are a match to TRBD1. Germline V gives CDR1 GTSNPN, CDR2 SVGIG (reference sequence). The CDR3 extends over 15 amino acids. The junction had 6 bases not matched to a gene; V was cut back by 2 bases and J by 8 bases. CDR3 protein: CAWSPTGTGGEKLFF. CDR3 in DNA: TGTGCCTGGAGTCCGACCGGGACAGGGGGCGAAAAACTGTTTTTT.

The rearrangement links TRBV2 to TRBJ2-2; 8 bases agree with TRBD1. The CDR3 extends over 14 amino acids. J lost 4 bases, V lost 8 bases, and 6 bases had no gene match. From germline, CDR1 is SNHLY and CDR2 FYNNEI. CDR3 nucleotides: TGTGCCAGCCATTGGACAGGGACCACCGGGGAGCTGTTTTTT. The encoded protein is CASHWTGTTGELFF.

The rearrangement links TRBV12-3 or TRBV12-4 to TRBJ2-2; D uncertain. The V and J ends lost 3 bases and 7 bases respectively, with 6 bases between them. The CDR3 length is 12 residues. The CDR3 is CASSFLVGELFF. The DNA for the CDR3 is TGTGCCAGCAGTTTTTTAGTCGGGGAGCTGTTTTTT.

V and J are TRBV5-3 and TRBJ1-6, with D tentatively TRBD1 (6 bases). TRBV5-3 is sorted into the ORF group, with uncertain function. CDR3 length: 17 residues. V lost 4 bases to trimming and J lost 8 bases, with 22 bases between them. This chain's CDR3 is CARSPTRTQGEDSPLHF. The CDR3 DNA is TGTGCCAGAAGCCCCACCCGGACACAGGGCGAGGATTCACCCCTCCACTTT.

The chain carries TRBV27 and TRBJ2-7; weak D call: TRBD1 (5 bases). The V gene's germline CDR1 is MNHEY and CDR2 SMNVEV (reference sequence). CDR3 length equals 14 residues. V was trimmed by 0 bases and J by 2 bases, leaving 8 bases between them. The CDR3 DNA reads TGTGCCAGCAGTTTATCGAAGGACACCTACGAGCAGTACTTC. Translation: CASSLSKDTYEQYF.

About this clone: The sample carries other DNA sequences with the same CDR3. The chain is built from TRBV11-3 and TRBJ2-2; 7 bases map to TRBD2. Germline CDR1 is SGHNT and CDR2 is YENEEA. The CDR3 totals 14 residues. V shed 5 bases, J shed 0 bases, and the junction held 0 bases outside the gene matches. CDR3 coding DNA: TGTGCCAGCAGCCGGGGGGCGAACACCGGGGAGCTGTTTTTT. It codes for CASSRGANTGELFF.

This chain joins TRBV19 and TRBJ1-5; 8 bases are shared with TRBD1. V was pared by 5 bases and J by 9 bases, with 6 bases of the junction left unmatched. The CDR3 runs to 13 residues. Germline loops: CDR1 LNHDA, CDR2 SQIVND (reference sequence). In DNA, the CDR3 is TGTGCCAGTAGTTCGACAGGGGCCTGGCCCCAGCATTTT. It specifies CASSSTGAWPQHF.

The chain uses TRBV7-2 and TRBJ2-7; 7 positions agree with TRBD1. The CDR3 is made up of 14 amino acids. V was pared by 5 bases and J by 2 bases, with 6 bases of the junction left unmatched. Per the germline V gene, CDR1 is SGHTA and CDR2 is FQGNSA. The CDR3 loop reads CASSVDRVAYEQYF. CDR3 nucleotides: TGTGCCAGCAGCGTTGACAGGGTAGCCTACGAGCAGTACTTC.

V usage is TRBV7-9 and J usage is TRBJ2-1, with D possibly matching TRBD2 (6 bases). Trimming took 2 bases from V and 5 from J, leaving 10 bases between them. CDR3 length equals 14 residues. Germline CDR1 and CDR2: SEHNR and FQNEAQ (reference sequence). CDR3 in amino acids: CASSLRAGNNEQFF. DNA of the CDR3: TGTGCCAGCAGCTTAAGGGCGGGAAACAATGAGCAGTTCTTC.

The sample holds one count of this clone. J is TRBJ1-5 and V is TRBV18; TRBD1 is a possible D gene (5 bases). The V end lost 5 bases, the J end lost 1 base, and 12 bases lay between the germline ends. CDR3 length equals 15 residues. Germline loops: CDR1 KGHSH, CDR2 LQKENI. The chain's CDR3 is CASSSPQGSNQPQHF. The CDR3 region has the DNA TGTGCCAGCTCATCCCCGCAGGGCAGCAATCAGCCCCAGCATTTT.

The V gene is TRBV13, the J gene TRBJ1-2; D gene unclear. Per the germline V gene, CDR1 is PRHDT and CDR2 is FYEKMQ (reference sequence). The CDR3 runs 15 residues. V shed 4 bases and J shed 4 bases, with 16 bases lying between them. DNA of the CDR3: TGTGCCAGCAGCTCGAACCCTACGGAGTTCTATGGCTACACCTTC. Its protein product is CASSSNPTEFYGYTF.

The rearrangement links TRBV10-3 to TRBJ1-2; 9 bases fit TRBD1. Losses at the gene ends were 11 bases for V and 8 bases for J; bases not matched to a gene: 15. Looked up from germline, CDR1 is ENHRY and CDR2 is SYGVKD. The CDR3 spans 14 residues. CDR3 nucleotides: TGTGCCGCCGGGACAGGGAGTATGTTCAACGGCTACACCTTC. Its protein product is CAAGTGSMFNGYTF.

The gene calls are TRBV5-4 and TRBJ2-3; 11 nucleotides agree with TRBD2. Trimming removed 3 bases from V and 5 bases from J; junction bases left unmatched: 14. The CDR3 is 18 amino acids. The germline gives CDR1 SGHNT, CDR2 YYREEE (reference sequence). The CDR3 here is CASSSRLAGIRAGDTQYF. The CDR3 DNA follows: TGTGCCAGCAGCTCAAGACTAGCGGGAATTAGGGCAGGAGATACGCAGTATTTT.

This clone has only a few counts. The V and J genes are TRBV6-2 or TRBV6-3 and TRBJ1-1; D not certain. Between the trimmed V and J ends, which lost 0 bases and 3 bases, there was a span of 17 bases. Germline V gene lookup returns CDR1 MNHEY and CDR2 SVGEGT. The CDR3 has 17 amino acids. The CDR3 reads CASSYSLRSRGHTEAFF. For the CDR3, the DNA is TGTGCCAGCAGTTACTCCCTCCGTTCACGGGGTCACACTGAAGCTTTCTTT.

The chain has TRBV2 and TRBJ2-1; 8 nucleotides match TRBD2. V was clipped by 3 bases and J by 4 bases; unmatched bases: 5. The germline CDR1 and CDR2 sequences are SNHLY and FYNNEI. The CDR3 totals 15 residues. CDR3 loop: CASSDGGAVYNEQFF. CDR3 bases: TGTGCCAGCAGTGACGGGGGGGCAGTTTACAATGAGCAGTTCTTC.